This T cell receptor (beta chain) was documented in a study of technical replicates of blood from several donors. TCRdb's copy holds only in-frame clones and misses some; the assay was immunoSEQ multiplex PCR. This sample has approximately 99,000 clones; approximately 95% occur once, and the top ten carry around 0.21%. Germline assignment: CDR1 MNHEY and CDR2 SMNVEV (reference sequence). Trimming removed 4 bases from V and 5 bases from J; junction bases left unmatched: 0. CDR3 length equals 14 residues. This TCR was recovered from a human donor in good health. Sequenced material: T cells isolated from PBMCs. V gene TRBV27 combines with J gene TRBJ2-1; 12 bases agree with TRBD2. Here the CDR3 DNA reads TGTGCCAGCAGTTGGACTAGCGGGAACAATGAGCAGTTCTTC. Translation: CASSWTSGNNEQFF.